This TCR beta chain appears in the sequencing data of a study of T cell repertoires in cytomegalovirus infection. Study outcomes and limitations: Adding up the frequency of public TCR beta families identified people who carried CMV plus the relevant HLA. CMV-specific TCR beta clonotypes restricted by HLA-C dominated the ex vivo response.

The germline CDR1 and CDR2 sequences are SGHVS and FQNEAQ. V was pared by 1 base and J by 5 bases, with 12 bases of the junction left unmatched. The CDR3 loop spans 18 amino acids. TCRdb called the reads again in MiXCR, with one record for every CDR3 protein. Of roughly 500,000 distinct CDR3 sequences in the sample, around a third were seen once. This clonotype was counted many times. The antigen is not known. The clonotype was recovered from a human donor in good health (CMV status not recorded). Some clones in this sample may be carry-over from other donors' samples. The specimen comprised cultured PBMCs, sampled from culture after CMV antigen stimulation. This chain links TRBV7-8 with TRBJ2-1; 9 nucleotides line up with TRBD2. The CDR3 protein is CASSLESQLGLAHNEQFF. The DNA of the CDR3 is TGTGCCAGCAGCTTAGAATCCCAGCTCGGACTAGCGCACAATGAGCAGTTCTTC.